The 29 T cell receptor beta chains in this list originate from one sample, sequenced in a study of shared clonotypes between healthy human individuals. Generated by immunoSEQ multiplex PCR, the TCRdb table keeps only in-frame clones and is missing some. The data hold millions of clones, with approximately 92% observed a single time. Input material: naive CD4+ T cells sorted from blood. The subset denotes: CD45RA+ positively selected. Receptor source: a man aged 18 to 35 in good health.

The CDR3 protein is CAISRTASGQETQYF. The CDR3 region has the DNA TGTGCCATCAGCCGGACGGCTAGCGGGCAAGAGACCCAGTACTTC. The chain uses TRBV10-3 and TRBJ2-5, with TRBD2 identical over 8 bases. Germline trimming cut 6 bases from V and 2 bases from J; bases unmatched to any gene: 8. Per germline, CDR1 ENHRY and CDR2 SYGVKD. CDR3 size: 15 residues.

A few counts support this clone. This rearrangement joins TRBV7-3 to TRBJ2-2; possible D gene TRBD1, 5 bases. The CDR3 length is 14 residues. Trimming pared 2 bases from V and 4 bases from J, leaving 8 bases between. CDR1 and CDR2 (germline): SGHTA, FQGTGA. The CDR3 DNA is TGTGCCAGCAGCTTAGACAGTCGCACCGGGGAGCTGTTTTTT. As protein: CASSLDSRTGELFF.

The sample holds one count of this clone. V and J are TRBV10-3 and TRBJ2-2, with 7 bases aligning to TRBD2. Germline assignment: CDR1 ENHRY and CDR2 SYGVKD. Trimming took 6 bases from V and 0 from J; bases not matched to a gene: 4. The CDR3 extends over 15 amino acids. CDR3 in DNA: TGTGCCATCAGAGCGGGACTTGCGAACACCGGGGAGCTGTTTTTT. It specifies CAIRAGLANTGELFF.

The gene calls are TRBV4-3 and TRBJ2-1; the D is unclear. Germline loops: CDR1 LGHNA, CDR2 YSLEER. With 1 base removed from V and 8 bases from J, the gap between germline ends came to 18 bases. The CDR3 runs 16 residues. The CDR3 DNA reads TGCGCCAGCAGCCAAGTCGGGCGGAGCGCTGGGGATGAGCAGTTCTTC. It yields the protein CASSQVGRSAGDEQFF.

The V gene is TRBV6-1, the J gene TRBJ2-3, with TRBD1 identical over 11 bases. The CDR3 has 16 residues. V was clipped by 3 bases and J by 1 base; unmatched bases: 3. Per the germline V gene, CDR1 is MNHNS and CDR2 is SASEGT. The CDR3 nucleotides are TGTGCCAGCAGTGAGACGGGACAGGGGGGCACAGATACGCAGTATTTT. Amino acid sequence: CASSETGQGGTDTQYF.

CDR3 in amino acids: CASSLTGRLNEQYF. CDR3 coding DNA: TGTGCCAGCAGCTTGACAGGGAGGCTAAACGAGCAGTACTTC. The V and J genes are TRBV7-9 and TRBJ2-7; a possible D gene is TRBD1 (7 bases). CDR3 length: 14 residues. Germline assignment: CDR1 SEHNR and CDR2 FQNEAQ (reference sequence). Trimming took 3 bases from V and 5 from J, leaving 14 bases between them.

Details on this clone: This same CDR3 is encoded by further DNA sequences in the sample. This chain joins TRBV7-2 and TRBJ2-3; 8 nucleotides agree with TRBD2. This CDR3 has 14 amino acids. CDR1 and CDR2 (germline): SGHTA, FQGNSA. V was pared by 5 bases and J by 3 bases, with 4 bases of the junction left unmatched. The CDR3 bases are TGTGCCAGCAGCCCTACTAGCGGAACAGATACGCAGTATTTT. Encoded protein: CASSPTSGTDTQYF.

Written as DNA, the CDR3 is TGTGCCAGCAGCTTAGTCCCTAGCGGGAGTGGGGCAGATACGCAGTATTTT. Its translation: CASSLVPSGSGADTQYF. This chain joins TRBV7-2 and TRBJ2-3; 10 nucleotides line up with TRBD2. This CDR3 contains 17 residues. V lost 1 base to trimming and J lost 4 bases; unmatched junction nucleotides: 8. In germline, CDR1 is SGHTA, CDR2 FQGNSA.

This chain connects TRBV28 to TRBJ1-1, with D unresolved. The CDR3 spans 11 residues. Per the germline V gene, CDR1 is MDHEN and CDR2 is SYDVKM. V was cut by 6 bases and J by 8 bases, with 10 bases left in between. The DNA for the CDR3 is TGTGCCAGCAGCCTACCCTCGGAAGCTTTCTTT. It encodes CASSLPSEAFF.

V and J are TRBV6-1 and TRBJ1-1, with D possibly matching TRBD1 (5 bases). The CDR3 length is 13 residues. Germline-derived CDR1 and CDR2 are MNHNS and SASEGT. The V and J ends lost 7 bases and 1 base respectively, with 10 bases between them. CDR3 residues: CASKTTENTEAFF. DNA for the CDR3: TGTGCCAGCAAGACGACAGAGAACACTGAAGCTTTCTTT.

A single count supports this clone. The chain is built from TRBV29-1 and TRBJ2-7; TRBD1 is a possible D gene (5 bases). The CDR3 spans 14 residues. Per germline, CDR1 SQVTM and CDR2 ANQGSEA. V was trimmed by 7 bases and J by 4 bases, leaving 20 bases between them. The chain's CDR3 is CSAIITGGLYEQYF. The DNA for the CDR3 is TGCAGCGCTATCATAACAGGCGGTTTATACGAGCAGTACTTC.

J is TRBJ2-5 and V is TRBV10-3; TRBD1 matches 8 bases. The J call may be in error: the DNA end matches TRBJ2-7 better. The CDR3 consists of 14 residues. Germline V CDR1 and CDR2: ENHRY, SYGVKD. CDR3 amino acids: CAISGQGSNYEQYF. The CDR3 coding sequence is TGTGCCATCAGTGGACAGGGGTCGAACTACGAGCAGTACTTC.

The chain links TRBV19 to TRBJ2-7, with 8 bases identical to TRBD1. CDR1 and CDR2 (germline): LNHDA, SQIVND (reference sequence). CDR3 size: 13 residues. V lost 7 bases and J lost 3; bases outside the gene matches: 5. In DNA form, the CDR3 reads TGTGCCAGTACAGAGACAGGGGACTACGAGCAGTACTTC. Its protein is CASTETGDYEQYF.

This clone occurred once. The chain joins TRBV28 to TRBJ1-6, with TRBD1 as a possible D gene (6 bases). The germline gives CDR1 MDHEN, CDR2 SYDVKM. This CDR3 is built from 16 residues. V was pared by 9 bases and J by 8 bases, with 23 bases between. CDR3 amino acids: CASGNGGRPSHSPLHF. The DNA of the CDR3 is TGTGCCAGTGGAAATGGGGGGCGGCCCTCACATTCACCCCTCCACTTT.

The rearrangement links TRBV19 to TRBJ2-2, with D possibly matching TRBD2 (6 bases). The germline V and J ends were trimmed by 3 bases and 9 bases, with 8 bases remaining between them. CDR3 length equals 12 residues. Germline lookup yields CDR1 LNHDA and CDR2 SQIVND (reference sequence). This CDR3 reads CASSMGRRELFF. CDR3 DNA sequence: TGTGCCAGTAGTATGGGGAGGAGGGAGCTGTTTTTT.

The chain joins TRBV30 to TRBJ2-1, with D unclear. The CDR3 loop spans 13 amino acids. Trimming removed 0 bases at V and 7 bases at J, with 10 bases between. Germline values: CDR1 GTSNPN, CDR2 SVGIG (reference sequence). The CDR3 reads CAWSVHRLNEQFF. In DNA form, the CDR3 reads TGTGCCTGGAGTGTACACAGACTGAATGAGCAGTTCTTC.

V usage is TRBV5-6 and J usage is TRBJ1-3; no clear D gene. Germline lookup yields CDR1 SGHDT and CDR2 YYEEEE. V was cut by 1 base and J by 5 bases, with 10 bases left in between. The CDR3 sequence is 14 residues long. CDR3 amino acids: CASSLRRGRNTIYF. CDR3 in DNA: TGTGCCAGCAGCTTGAGGCGGGGAAGAAACACCATATATTTT.

In this sample, this clone turned up a few times. The V and J genes are TRBV10-1 and TRBJ2-2; no clear D gene. The CDR3 has 14 residues. Germline CDR1 WNHNN, CDR2 SYGVQD (reference sequence). Trimming removed 3 bases at V and 4 bases at J, with 9 bases between. CDR3 DNA: TGCGCCAGCAGTGATATGGATTTCACCGGGGAGCTGTTTTTT. It is translated as CASSDMDFTGELFF.

V and J are TRBV7-9 and TRBJ1-3; 8 bases map to TRBD1. Trimming removed 5 bases from V and 2 bases from J; junction bases left unmatched: 8. Germline-derived CDR1 and CDR2 are SEHNR and FQNEAQ (reference sequence). The CDR3 is 16 amino acids. This CDR3 is CASSRPGGKTGNTIYF. Here the CDR3 DNA reads TGTGCCAGCAGCCGACCAGGGGGCAAGACTGGAAACACCATATATTTT.

The chain uses TRBV6-1 and TRBJ2-4, with TRBD2 matching 8 bases. V dropped 10 bases and J dropped 0; count of bases not matched to a gene: 8. The CDR3 extends over 15 amino acids. Germline CDR1 reads MNHNS; CDR2 reads SASEGT. This CDR3 is CATRAGDLAKNIQYF. For the CDR3, the DNA is TGTGCCACCCGAGCGGGAGATTTAGCCAAAAACATTCAGTACTTC.

The chain joins TRBV5-8 to TRBJ2-7; D is ambiguous. Trimming shortened V by 2 bases and J by 5 bases, and 20 bases separated the two germline ends. Germline V gene sequence: CDR1 SGHTS, CDR2 YDEGEE. The CDR3 has 16 residues. The chain's CDR3 is CASSLTVPSQNHEQYF. CDR3 sequence (DNA): TGTGCCAGCAGCTTAACTGTCCCCTCGCAAAACCACGAGCAGTACTTC. The complete variable domain, with remaining parts taken from reference TRBV5-8 and TRBJ2-7, reads EAGVTQSPTHLIKTRGQQATLRCSPISGHTSVYWYQQALGLGLQFLLWYDEGEERNRGNFPPRFSGRQFPNYSSELNVNALELEDSALYLCASSLTVPSQNHEQYFGPGTRLTVT.

The chain recombines TRBV7-9 with TRBJ1-2; possible D gene TRBD1, 6 bases. V lost 5 bases to trimming and J lost 8 bases, with 12 bases between them. The CDR3 runs 12 residues. Germline V gene sequence: CDR1 SEHNR, CDR2 FQNEAQ (reference sequence). CDR3 in amino acids: CASSQGLGGYTF. The CDR3 DNA reads TGTGCCAGCAGCCAGGGGCTCGGAGGCTACACCTTC.

A word on this clone: The sample holds other DNA sequences that translate to the same CDR3. J is TRBJ1-1 and V is TRBV5-1; the D is unclear. The CDR3 is 14 amino acids. The V end lost 0 bases, the J end lost 1 base, and 7 bases lay between the germline ends. In germline, CDR1 is SGHRS, CDR2 YFSETQ. The CDR3 DNA follows: TGCGCCAGCAGCTTGGTAAGAGCGAACACTGAAGCTTTCTTT. Translation gives CASSLVRANTEAFF.

The V call is TRBV7-2, the J call TRBJ2-6; the match to TRBD1 covers 9 bases. V dropped 4 bases and J dropped 1; count of bases not matched to a gene: 2. CDR1 and CDR2 from the germline V gene are SGHTA and FQGNSA. The CDR3 covers 16 residues. CDR3 sequence: CASSSGQGSGANVLTF. Here the CDR3 DNA reads TGTGCCAGCAGCTCGGGACAGGGTTCTGGGGCCAACGTCCTGACTTTC.

The rearrangement links TRBV25-1 to TRBJ2-2; the D call may be TRBD1 or TRBD2 (5 bases each). Trimming stripped 9 bases from V and 0 bases from J, with 11 bases between. The CDR3 spans 14 residues. The germline CDR1 and CDR2 sequences are MGHDK and SYGVNS. Here the CDR3 DNA reads TGTGCCAGTTCGGGGCCAGCGAACACCGGGGAGCTGTTTTTT. It translates to CASSGPANTGELFF.

The V call is TRBV5-1, the J call TRBJ2-7; D gene uncertain. V lost 4 bases to trimming and J lost 0 bases, with 14 bases between them. CDR1 is SGHRS and CDR2 is YFSETQ in the germline V gene. The length of the CDR3 is 15 residues. Here the CDR3 DNA reads TGCGCCAGCAGCCTTCTTCCGGGCCTCTCCTACGAGCAGTACTTC. Translating it yields CASSLLPGLSYEQYF.

The genes are TRBV4-2 and TRBJ2-7; 7 bases match TRBD1. The CDR3 extends over 16 amino acids. With 1 base clipped from V and 5 bases from J, the junction kept 11 bases outside the gene matches. Germline V gene sequence: CDR1 LGHNA, CDR2 YNFKEQ. The DNA of the CDR3 is TGTGCCAGCAGCCAAGTGGCCCGGGACAGCCTCAACGAGCAGTACTTC. Its protein product is CASSQVARDSLNEQYF.

V gene TRBV23-1 combines with J gene TRBJ1-2; D remains unclear. TRBV23-1 is designated an ORF whose function remains uncertain. V shed 3 bases and J shed 7 bases, with 9 bases lying between them. The CDR3 contains 12 residues. The CDR3 here is CASSHPGSGYTF. CDR3 nucleotides: TGCGCCAGCAGTCACCCGGGATCTGGCTACACCTTC.

This chain uses TRBV15 with TRBJ1-2; D call uncertain. The CDR3 contains 14 residues. CDR1 and CDR2 from the germline V gene are LNHNV and YYDKDF (reference sequence). V dropped 0 bases and J dropped 1 base, with 6 bases sitting between them. The CDR3 DNA reads as TGTGCCACCAGCAGAGATCGGGTTAACTATGGCTACACCTTC. It specifies CATSRDRVNYGYTF.